These T cell receptor beta chains were read from a single sample in a study of Ad26.COV2.S vaccination and SARS-CoV-2 variants. TCRdb's table, derived via immunoSEQ multiplex PCR, lists solely in-frame clones and lacks some. This table holds more than 400,000 clones, around 92% found once. Material: peripheral blood, obtained in a trial of Ad26.COV2.S vaccine versus placebo. The receptors stem from a person aged 18-60 years who received the Ad26.COV2.S COVID-19 vaccine or a placebo. Each CDR3 is given with its conserved first and last residue. Each record gives: V gene, J gene, D gene, clone size, CDR3 DNA, CDR3 protein. A D gene is named only where the DNA matches it firmly. Size is omitted from some rows. Given values are once, few, many or a class for expanded clones.

v_call: TRBV4-1; j_call: TRBJ1-2; d_call: TRBD1; clone_size: once; cdr3_nt: TGCGCCAGCAGCCAAGTAGGGACAGGGGGGGTCTATGGCTACACCTTC; cdr3_aa: CASSQVGTGGVYGYTF
v_call: TRBV2; j_call: TRBJ2-7; d_call: -; clone_size: -; cdr3_nt: TGTGCCAGCAGTCGGACGGAGAGCTACGAGCAGTACTTC; cdr3_aa: CASSRTESYEQYF
v_call: TRBV28; j_call: TRBJ2-6; d_call: -; clone_size: -; cdr3_nt: TGTGCCAGCAACATCGGCGTCGGTAGGGGCAACGTCCTGACTTTC; cdr3_aa: CASNIGVGRGNVLTF
v_call: TRBV15; j_call: TRBJ1-6; d_call: -; clone_size: -; cdr3_nt: TGTGCCACCAGCAGAGGGACGGGGAATTCACCCCTCCACTTT; cdr3_aa: CATSRGTGNSPLHF
v_call: TRBV6-5; j_call: TRBJ1-1; d_call: -; clone_size: -; cdr3_nt: TGTGCCAGCAGGAAACCAGTTGGACACAACACTGAAGCTTTCTTT; cdr3_aa: CASRKPVGHNTEAFF
v_call: TRBV7-9; j_call: TRBJ1-4; d_call: -; clone_size: -; cdr3_nt: TGTGCCAGCAGCCACTCTACAGATGCAACTAATGAAAAACTGTTTTTT; cdr3_aa: CASSHSTDATNEKLFF
v_call: TRBV6-4; j_call: TRBJ2-1; d_call: TRBD2; clone_size: once; cdr3_nt: TGTGCCAGCAGTAAAGCCGGGACTAGCGCCTACAATGAGCAGTTCTTC; cdr3_aa: CASSKAGTSAYNEQFF
v_call: TRBV4-3; j_call: TRBJ2-1; d_call: -; clone_size: -; cdr3_nt: TGCGCCAGCAGCCGCTACAATGAGCAGTTCTTC; cdr3_aa: CASSRYNEQFF
v_call: TRBV18; j_call: TRBJ2-3; d_call: -; clone_size: -; cdr3_nt: TGTGCCAGCTCACCACTACAGGGCCGCACAGATACGCAGTATTTT; cdr3_aa: CASSPLQGRTDTQYF
v_call: TRBV7-2; j_call: TRBJ2-7; d_call: TRBD1; clone_size: -; cdr3_nt: TGTGCCAGCAGCTCCGACGGGACAGGTGGCTACGAGCAGTACTTC; cdr3_aa: CASSSDGTGGYEQYF
v_call: TRBV5-6; j_call: TRBJ2-2; d_call: -; clone_size: -; cdr3_nt: TGTGCCAGCAGCTCATATAGTAACACCGGGGAGCTGTTTTTT; cdr3_aa: CASSSYSNTGELFF
v_call: TRBV7-9; j_call: TRBJ2-5; d_call: TRBD2; clone_size: -; cdr3_nt: TGTGCCAGCAGCTTAGGGAGCCTAGCGGGGCCAAGAGAGACCCAGTACTTC; cdr3_aa: CASSLGSLAGPRETQYF
v_call: TRBV4-1; j_call: TRBJ1-5; d_call: -; clone_size: -; cdr3_nt: TGCGCCAGCAGAGGCCAGGGCCCAGATCAGCCCCAGCATTTT; cdr3_aa: CASRGQGPDQPQHF
v_call: TRBV19; j_call: TRBJ1-3; d_call: TRBD1; clone_size: -; cdr3_nt: TGTGCCAGTAGCCTCCAGGGGGCTGAAAACACCATATATTTT; cdr3_aa: CASSLQGAENTIYF
v_call: TRBV2; j_call: TRBJ2-3; d_call: -; clone_size: -; cdr3_nt: TGTGCCAGTATCGTCAGGGGCATCGCAGATACGCAGTATTTT; cdr3_aa: CASIVRGIADTQYF
v_call: TRBV4-3; j_call: TRBJ1-1; d_call: -; clone_size: once; cdr3_nt: TGCGCCAGCAGCCGCTGGGGTGACTGGGAAGAGAACACTGAAGCTTTCTTT; cdr3_aa: CASSRWGDWEENTEAFF
v_call: TRBV6-2/TRBV6-3; j_call: TRBJ2-2; d_call: -; clone_size: few; cdr3_nt: TGTGCCAGCAGCCTCAGCGGGCCCCTCACCGGGGAGCTGTTTTTT; cdr3_aa: CASSLSGPLTGELFF
v_call: TRBV28; j_call: TRBJ1-5; d_call: -; clone_size: -; cdr3_nt: TGTGCCAGCATGTTCGGCAATCAGCCCCAGCATTTT; cdr3_aa: CASMFGNQPQHF
v_call: TRBV19; j_call: TRBJ2-2; d_call: -; clone_size: -; cdr3_nt: TGTGCCAGTAGTATCCCCGGGTCCCCAGGTGCCACCGGGGAGCTGTTTTTT; cdr3_aa: CASSIPGSPGATGELFF
v_call: TRBV6-4; j_call: TRBJ2-1; d_call: -; clone_size: -; cdr3_nt: TGTGCCAGCAGTGACTCGGCTAGTACAGCTTCCTACAATGAGCAGTTCTTC; cdr3_aa: CASSDSASTASYNEQFF
v_call: TRBV10-1; j_call: TRBJ2-1; d_call: TRBD2; clone_size: -; cdr3_nt: TGCGCCAGCAGTAGGACTAGCGGGGAATTCTTC; cdr3_aa: CASSRTSGEFF
v_call: TRBV6-5; j_call: TRBJ2-3; d_call: TRBD1; clone_size: -; cdr3_nt: TGTGCCAGCAGTTACCCCGGACAGGGCCCAAATTTT; cdr3_aa: CASSYPGQGPNF
v_call: TRBV7-8; j_call: TRBJ1-6; d_call: -; clone_size: -; cdr3_nt: TGTGCCAGCAGCTCCCCGGGACACCGACAAATGGTGAATTCACCCCTCCACTTT; cdr3_aa: CASSSPGHRQMVNSPLHF
v_call: TRBV19; j_call: TRBJ2-3; d_call: -; clone_size: -; cdr3_nt: TGTGCCAGTCGAACAGGGATCACAGATACGCAGTATTTT; cdr3_aa: CASRTGITDTQYF
v_call: TRBV30; j_call: TRBJ1-5; d_call: TRBD1; clone_size: -; cdr3_nt: TGTGCCTGGAGTGGAACAGGGGAGACCAATCAGCCCCAGCATTTT; cdr3_aa: CAWSGTGETNQPQHF
v_call: TRBV10-3; j_call: TRBJ1-4; d_call: -; clone_size: -; cdr3_nt: TGTGCCATCAGCGCCGGGGGTGGGGAAAAACTGTTTTTT; cdr3_aa: CAISAGGGEKLFF
v_call: TRBV19; j_call: TRBJ1-2; d_call: TRBD1; clone_size: -; cdr3_nt: TGTGCCAGTAGACTGACAGGGGGCCTTGGCTACACCTTC; cdr3_aa: CASRLTGGLGYTF
v_call: TRBV4-3; j_call: TRBJ2-2; d_call: -; clone_size: -; cdr3_nt: TGCGCCAGCAGCCAAGAGGGGGCGAGCACCGGGGAGCTGTTTTTT; cdr3_aa: CASSQEGASTGELFF
v_call: TRBV6-5; j_call: TRBJ1-4; d_call: -; clone_size: -; cdr3_nt: TGTGCCAGCAGCCGAAAAGAATACAATGAAAAACTGTTTTTT; cdr3_aa: CASSRKEYNEKLFF
v_call: TRBV7-6; j_call: TRBJ2-3; d_call: TRBD1; clone_size: -; cdr3_nt: TGTGCCAGCAGCACGGACAGGGGCCCAGATACGCAGTATTTT; cdr3_aa: CASSTDRGPDTQYF
v_call: TRBV28; j_call: TRBJ2-1; d_call: -; clone_size: -; cdr3_nt: TGTGCCAGCAGTTTCCGAGACTGGCGGGGTTACAATGAGCAGTTCTTC; cdr3_aa: CASSFRDWRGYNEQFF
v_call: TRBV4-3; j_call: TRBJ2-7; d_call: -; clone_size: few; cdr3_nt: TGCGCCAGCAGCCAAGTCGCAGGGGTAACCTCCTACGAGCAGTACTTC; cdr3_aa: CASSQVAGVTSYEQYF
v_call: TRBV27; j_call: TRBJ2-6; d_call: -; clone_size: -; cdr3_nt: TGTGCCAGCAGTCGACGCTTCTCCAACGTCCTGACTTTC; cdr3_aa: CASSRRFSNVLTF
v_call: TRBV4-1; j_call: TRBJ1-1; d_call: TRBD1; clone_size: -; cdr3_nt: TGCGCCAGCAGTTCGGCGACAGGGGGCAACACTGAAGCTTTCTTT; cdr3_aa: CASSSATGGNTEAFF
v_call: TRBV6-6; j_call: TRBJ1-5; d_call: TRBD1; clone_size: -; cdr3_nt: TGTGCCAGCAGTCGATTCGGACAGGTTTATAGCAATCAGCCCCAGCATTTT; cdr3_aa: CASSRFGQVYSNQPQHF
v_call: TRBV19; j_call: TRBJ1-1; d_call: TRBD1; clone_size: -; cdr3_nt: TGTGCCAGCACGGACAGGGGGACCATGAACACTGAAGCTTTCTTT; cdr3_aa: CASTDRGTMNTEAFF
v_call: TRBV27; j_call: TRBJ1-2; d_call: -; clone_size: -; cdr3_nt: TGTGCCAGCAGTCCTTCGCCTGTGTGGTTGGGAGGCTACACCTTC; cdr3_aa: CASSPSPVWLGGYTF
v_call: TRBV28; j_call: TRBJ1-2; d_call: TRBD1; clone_size: -; cdr3_nt: TGTGCCAGCAGGCCGGGACAGGGATTTGGCTACACCTTC; cdr3_aa: CASRPGQGFGYTF
v_call: TRBV4-3; j_call: TRBJ1-2; d_call: -; clone_size: -; cdr3_nt: TGCGCCAGCAGCCACGCCGGCGATGGCTACACCTTC; cdr3_aa: CASSHAGDGYTF
v_call: TRBV12-3/TRBV12-4; j_call: TRBJ1-3; d_call: TRBD1; clone_size: -; cdr3_nt: TGTGCCAGCAGTTCGACAGGGACCGCCATATATTTT; cdr3_aa: CASSSTGTAIYF
v_call: TRBV4-3; j_call: TRBJ2-5; d_call: -; clone_size: -; cdr3_nt: TGCGCCAGCAGCCAAGAGCCCGGAGAGACCCAGTACTTC; cdr3_aa: CASSQEPGETQYF
v_call: TRBV11-2; j_call: TRBJ1-1; d_call: -; clone_size: -; cdr3_nt: TGTGCCAGCAGCCAAGGGGTGGCCCCGAACACTGAAGCTTTCTTT; cdr3_aa: CASSQGVAPNTEAFF
v_call: TRBV6-2/TRBV6-3; j_call: TRBJ1-5; d_call: -; clone_size: -; cdr3_nt: TGTGCCAGCAGCACCCTATCAGGGAATCAGCCCCAGCATTTT; cdr3_aa: CASSTLSGNQPQHF
v_call: TRBV30; j_call: TRBJ1-4; d_call: -; clone_size: -; cdr3_nt: TGTGCCTGGAGCTTAGGCTATAATGAAAAACTGTTTTTT; cdr3_aa: CAWSLGYNEKLFF